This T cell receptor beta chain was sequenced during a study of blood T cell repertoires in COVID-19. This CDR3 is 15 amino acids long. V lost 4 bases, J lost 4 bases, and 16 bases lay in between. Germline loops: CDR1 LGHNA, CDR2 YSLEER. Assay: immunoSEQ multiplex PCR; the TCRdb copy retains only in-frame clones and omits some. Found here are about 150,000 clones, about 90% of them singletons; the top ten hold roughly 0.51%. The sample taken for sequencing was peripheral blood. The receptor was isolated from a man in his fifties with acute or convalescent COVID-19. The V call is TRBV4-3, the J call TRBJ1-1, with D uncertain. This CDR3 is CASSLGITGVTEAFF. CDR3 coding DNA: TGCGCCAGCAGCCTTGGGATCACCGGGGTCACTGAAGCTTTCTTT.